The 4 T cell receptor beta chains below come from one sample, sequenced in a study of T cell repertoires in cytomegalovirus infection. Their specific antigens are unknown. TCRdb re-called the reads with MiXCR, one entry per CDR3 protein. The sample records hundreds of thousands of distinct CDR3 sequences, roughly 31% being singletons. Specimen: cultured CD8+ T cells from PBMCs, collected from culture after CMV antigen stimulation. Every receptor here comes from a human donor in good health (CMV status not recorded). Some clones in this sample may be carry-over from other donors' samples.

Many counts were recorded for this clonotype. The gene calls are TRBV7-6 and TRBJ2-1, with D unclear. This CDR3 region has 14 residues. Trimming removed 5 bases at V and 4 bases at J, with 12 bases between. Germline V gene lookup returns CDR1 SGHVS and CDR2 FNYEAQ. CDR3: CASSARDVYNEQFF. CDR3 nucleotides: TGTGCCAGCAGCGCCCGCGACGTGTACAATGAGCAGTTCTTC.

The V gene is TRBV9, the J gene TRBJ2-2, with TRBD2 identical over 12 bases. Germline assignment: CDR1 SGDLS and CDR2 YYNGEE. This CDR3 contains 16 residues. The V gene end was trimmed by 3 bases and the J gene end by 5 bases; junction bases not matched to a gene: 5. CDR3 bases: TGTGCCAGCAGCGGTACTAGCGGGGGGAAAACCGGGGAGCTGTTTTTT. Its protein product is CASSGTSGGKTGELFF.

This rearrangement joins TRBV12-3 or TRBV12-4 to TRBJ2-1, with TRBD2 matching over 12 bases. V trimming: 2 bases; J trimming: 6 bases; junction bases outside the gene matches: 8. CDR3 length: 17 residues. CDR3 DNA: TGTGCCAGCAGTTTAACTAGCGGGGGGCCGCGGGCCAATGAGCAGTTCTTC. Its protein is CASSLTSGGPRANEQFF.

Here the CDR3 reads CASSHSRDKVSYEQYF. Written as DNA, the CDR3 is TGTGCCAGCAGCCACTCCCGGGACAAGGTTTCCTACGAGCAGTACTTC. The rearrangement uses TRBV6-5 and TRBJ2-7; D is possibly TRBD1 (6 bases). The CDR3 is 16 amino acids. The germline gives CDR1 MNHEY, CDR2 SVGAGI. Trimming shortened V by 6 bases and J by 1 base, and 19 bases separated the two germline ends.